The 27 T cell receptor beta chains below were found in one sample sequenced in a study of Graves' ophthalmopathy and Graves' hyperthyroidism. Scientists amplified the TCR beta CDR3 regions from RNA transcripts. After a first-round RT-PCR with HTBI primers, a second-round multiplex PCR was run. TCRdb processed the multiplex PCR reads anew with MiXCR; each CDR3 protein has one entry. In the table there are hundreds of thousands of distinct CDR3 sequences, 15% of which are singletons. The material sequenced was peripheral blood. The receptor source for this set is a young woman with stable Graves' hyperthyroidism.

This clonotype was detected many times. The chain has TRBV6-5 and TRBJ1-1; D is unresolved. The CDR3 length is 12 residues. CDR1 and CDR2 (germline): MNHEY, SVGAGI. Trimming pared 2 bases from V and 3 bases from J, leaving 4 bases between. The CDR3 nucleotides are TGTGCCAGCAGTTACAGGGACACTGAAGCTTTCTTT. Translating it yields CASSYRDTEAFF.

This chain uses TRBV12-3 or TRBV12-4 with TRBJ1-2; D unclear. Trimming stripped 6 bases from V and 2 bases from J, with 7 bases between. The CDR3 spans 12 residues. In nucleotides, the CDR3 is TGTGCCAGCAGACCCGGCAACTATGGCTACACCTTC. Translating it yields CASRPGNYGYTF.

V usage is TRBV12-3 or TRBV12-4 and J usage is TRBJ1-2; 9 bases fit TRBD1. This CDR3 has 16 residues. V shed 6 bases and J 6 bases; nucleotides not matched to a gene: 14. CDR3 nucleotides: TGTGCCAGCAGCCCTCCGGGACAGGGCGGAGGGGATGGCTACACCTTC. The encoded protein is CASSPPGQGGGDGYTF.

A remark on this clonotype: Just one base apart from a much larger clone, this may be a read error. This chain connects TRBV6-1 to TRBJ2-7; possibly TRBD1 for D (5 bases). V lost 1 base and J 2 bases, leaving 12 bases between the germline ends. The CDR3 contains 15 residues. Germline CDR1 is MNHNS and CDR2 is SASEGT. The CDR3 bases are TGTGCCAGCAGTGAAGAAGGGGATCCAGCCTACGAGCAGTACTTC. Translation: CASSEEGDPAYEQYF.

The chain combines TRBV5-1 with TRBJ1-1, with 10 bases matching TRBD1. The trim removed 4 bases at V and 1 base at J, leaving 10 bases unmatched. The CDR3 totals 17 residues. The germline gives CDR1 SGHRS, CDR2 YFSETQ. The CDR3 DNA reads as TGCGCCAGCAGCCTGCAGGGACAGGGGAGCTGGAACACTGAAGCTTTCTTT. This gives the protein CASSLQGQGSWNTEAFF.

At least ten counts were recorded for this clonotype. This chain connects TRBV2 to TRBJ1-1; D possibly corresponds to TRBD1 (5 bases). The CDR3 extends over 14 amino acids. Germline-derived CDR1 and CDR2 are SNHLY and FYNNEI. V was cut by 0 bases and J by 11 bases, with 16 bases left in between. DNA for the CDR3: TGTGCCAGCAGTGAAGCCAGGGTTTCGATTGAGGCTTTCTTT. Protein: CASSEARVSIEAFF.

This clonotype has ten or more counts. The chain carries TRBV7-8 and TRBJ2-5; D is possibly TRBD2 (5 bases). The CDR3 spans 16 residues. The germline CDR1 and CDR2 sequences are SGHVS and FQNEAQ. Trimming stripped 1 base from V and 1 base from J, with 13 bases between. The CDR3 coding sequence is TGTGCCAGCAGCTTAGTGCGGGTACCCAGCCAAGAGACCCAGTACTTC. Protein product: CASSLVRVPSQETQYF.

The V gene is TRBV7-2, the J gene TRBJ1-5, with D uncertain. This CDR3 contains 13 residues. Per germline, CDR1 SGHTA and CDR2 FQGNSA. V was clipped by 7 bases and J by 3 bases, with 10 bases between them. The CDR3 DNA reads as TGTGCCAGCACCCATGGACTCAATCAGCCCCAGCATTTT. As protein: CASTHGLNQPQHF.

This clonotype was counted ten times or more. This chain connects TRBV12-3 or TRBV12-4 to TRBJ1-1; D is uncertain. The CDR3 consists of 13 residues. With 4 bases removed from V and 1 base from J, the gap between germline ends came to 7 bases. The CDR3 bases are TGTGCCAGCAGTTCCCGCCCGAACACTGAAGCTTTCTTT. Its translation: CASSSRPNTEAFF.

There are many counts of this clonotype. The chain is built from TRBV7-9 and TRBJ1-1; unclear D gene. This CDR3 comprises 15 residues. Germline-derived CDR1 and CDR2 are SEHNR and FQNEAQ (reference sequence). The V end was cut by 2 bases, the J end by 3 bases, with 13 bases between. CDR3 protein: CASSLKLQGDTEAFF. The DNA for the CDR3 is TGTGCCAGCAGCTTAAAACTTCAAGGAGACACTGAAGCTTTCTTT.

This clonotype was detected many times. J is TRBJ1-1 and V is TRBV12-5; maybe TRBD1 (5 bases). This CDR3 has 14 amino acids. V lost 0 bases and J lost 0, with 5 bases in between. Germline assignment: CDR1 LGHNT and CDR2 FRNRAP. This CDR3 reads CASGLVGLNTEAFF. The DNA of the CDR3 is TGTGCTAGTGGTTTGGTGGGACTGAACACTGAAGCTTTCTTT.

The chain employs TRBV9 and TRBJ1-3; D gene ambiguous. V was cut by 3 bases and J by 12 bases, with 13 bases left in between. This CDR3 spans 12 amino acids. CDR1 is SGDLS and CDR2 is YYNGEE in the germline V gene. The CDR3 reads CASSAPMGHIYF. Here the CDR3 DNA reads TGTGCCAGCAGCGCGCCCATGGGTCACATATATTTT.

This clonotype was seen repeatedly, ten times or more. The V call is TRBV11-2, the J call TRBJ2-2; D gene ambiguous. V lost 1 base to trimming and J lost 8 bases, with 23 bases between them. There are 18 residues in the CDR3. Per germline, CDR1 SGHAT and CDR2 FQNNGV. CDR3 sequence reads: CASSLVLQHRKVSGELFF. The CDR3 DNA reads TGTGCCAGCAGCTTAGTATTGCAGCACAGAAAAGTATCGGGGGAGCTGTTTTTT.

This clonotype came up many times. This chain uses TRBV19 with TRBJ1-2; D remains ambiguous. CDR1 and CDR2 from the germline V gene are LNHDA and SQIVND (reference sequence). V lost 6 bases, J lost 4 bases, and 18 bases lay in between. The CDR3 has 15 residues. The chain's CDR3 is CASSPKLAGSYGYTF. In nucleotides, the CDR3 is TGTGCCAGTAGCCCCAAGTTGGCGGGGAGCTATGGCTACACCTTC. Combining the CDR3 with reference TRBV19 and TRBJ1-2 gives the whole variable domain DGGITQSPKYLFRKEGQNVTLSCEQNLNHDAMYWYRQDPGQGLRLIYYSQIVNDFQKGDIAEGYSVSREKKESFPLTVTSAQKNPTAFYLCASSPKLAGSYGYTFGSGTRLTVV.

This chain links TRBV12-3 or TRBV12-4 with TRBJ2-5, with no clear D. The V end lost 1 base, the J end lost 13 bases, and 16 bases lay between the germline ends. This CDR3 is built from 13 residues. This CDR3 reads CASSLGPGAPPYF. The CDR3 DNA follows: TGTGCCAGCAGTTTAGGGCCAGGTGCCCCTCCGTACTTC.

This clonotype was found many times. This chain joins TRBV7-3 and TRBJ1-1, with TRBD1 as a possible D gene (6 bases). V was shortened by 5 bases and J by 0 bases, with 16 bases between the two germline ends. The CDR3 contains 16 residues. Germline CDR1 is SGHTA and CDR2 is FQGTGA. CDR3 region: CASSAGGGRVNTEAFF. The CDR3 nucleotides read TGTGCCAGCAGCGCAGGAGGGGGGCGGGTGAACACTGAAGCTTTCTTT.

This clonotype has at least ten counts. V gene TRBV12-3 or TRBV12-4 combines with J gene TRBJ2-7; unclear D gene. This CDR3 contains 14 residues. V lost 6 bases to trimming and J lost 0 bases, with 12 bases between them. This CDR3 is CASSQTRDSYEQYF. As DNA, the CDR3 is TGTGCCAGCAGCCAGACCAGAGACTCCTACGAGCAGTACTTC.

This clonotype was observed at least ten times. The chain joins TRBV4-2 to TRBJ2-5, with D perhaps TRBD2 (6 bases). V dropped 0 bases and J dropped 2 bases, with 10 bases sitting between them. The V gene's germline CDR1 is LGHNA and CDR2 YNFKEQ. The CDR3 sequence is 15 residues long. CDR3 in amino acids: CASSQEFGGQETQYF. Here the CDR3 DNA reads TGTGCCAGCAGCCAAGAATTTGGGGGGCAAGAGACCCAGTACTTC.

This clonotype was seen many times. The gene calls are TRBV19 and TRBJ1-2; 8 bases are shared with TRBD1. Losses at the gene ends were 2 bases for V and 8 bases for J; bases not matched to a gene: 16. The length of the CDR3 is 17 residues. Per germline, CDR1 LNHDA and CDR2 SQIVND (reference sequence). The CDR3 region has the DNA TGTGCCAGTAGTATACGGACAGGGACAGAGGGTCTGGGCGGCTACACCTTC. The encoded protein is CASSIRTGTEGLGGYTF.

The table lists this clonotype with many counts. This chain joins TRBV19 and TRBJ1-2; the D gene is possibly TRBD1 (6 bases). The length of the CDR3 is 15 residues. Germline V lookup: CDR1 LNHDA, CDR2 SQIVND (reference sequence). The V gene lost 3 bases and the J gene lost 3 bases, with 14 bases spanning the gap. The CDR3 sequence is CASSILQGSDYGYTF. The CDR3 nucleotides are TGTGCCAGTAGTATTCTCCAGGGGTCAGACTATGGCTACACCTTC.

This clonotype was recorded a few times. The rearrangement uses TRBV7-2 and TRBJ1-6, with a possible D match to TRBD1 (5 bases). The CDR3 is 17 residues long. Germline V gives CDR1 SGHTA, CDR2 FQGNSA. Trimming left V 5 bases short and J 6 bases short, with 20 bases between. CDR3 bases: TGTGCCAGCAGCCCTAGGGGCGGTCTTACGCCTAATTCACCCCTCCACTTT. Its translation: CASSPRGGLTPNSPLHF.

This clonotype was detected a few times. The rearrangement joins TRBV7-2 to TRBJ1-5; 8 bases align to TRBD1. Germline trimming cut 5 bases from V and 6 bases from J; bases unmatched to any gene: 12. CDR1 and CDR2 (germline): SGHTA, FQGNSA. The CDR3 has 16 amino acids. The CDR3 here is CASSRTTGQEGQPQHF. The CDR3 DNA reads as TGTGCCAGCAGCCGGACCACGGGACAGGAAGGTCAGCCCCAGCATTTT.

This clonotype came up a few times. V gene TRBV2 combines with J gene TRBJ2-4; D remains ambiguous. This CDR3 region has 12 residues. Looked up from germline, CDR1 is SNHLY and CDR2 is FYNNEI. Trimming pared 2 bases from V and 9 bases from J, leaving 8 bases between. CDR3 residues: CASSESWGIQYF. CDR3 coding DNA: TGTGCCAGCAGTGAAAGCTGGGGCATTCAGTACTTC.

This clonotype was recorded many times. CDR3 sequence reads: CASSWDGPYGYTF. DNA of the CDR3: TGTGCCAGCTCATGGGACGGACCCTATGGCTACACCTTC. The chain is built from TRBV6-2 or TRBV6-3 and TRBJ1-2; TRBD1 is a possible D gene (5 bases). Deletions cut 8 bases from V and 4 bases from J, with 14 bases between. This CDR3 is built from 13 residues. Germline V gene sequence: CDR1 MNHEY, CDR2 SVGEGT.

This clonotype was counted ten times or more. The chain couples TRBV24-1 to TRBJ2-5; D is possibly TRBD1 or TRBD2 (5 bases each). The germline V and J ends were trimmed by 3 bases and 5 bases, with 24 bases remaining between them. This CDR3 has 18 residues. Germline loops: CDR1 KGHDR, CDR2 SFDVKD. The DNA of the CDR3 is TGTGCCACCAGTGATACCCTGGGACCGCACCATCTAGGCGAGACCCAGTACTTC. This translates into CATSDTLGPHHLGETQYF.

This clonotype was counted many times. The CDR3 region has the DNA TGCAGTGCCCTCGGGCCGGGGAGCAATCAGCCCCAGCATTTT. Its translation is CSALGPGSNQPQHF. The V call is TRBV20-1, the J call TRBJ1-5; no reliable D call. CDR1 and CDR2 from the germline V gene are DFQATT and SNEGSKA (reference sequence). The CDR3 length is 14 residues. Trimming took 6 bases from V and 1 from J, leaving 13 bases between them.

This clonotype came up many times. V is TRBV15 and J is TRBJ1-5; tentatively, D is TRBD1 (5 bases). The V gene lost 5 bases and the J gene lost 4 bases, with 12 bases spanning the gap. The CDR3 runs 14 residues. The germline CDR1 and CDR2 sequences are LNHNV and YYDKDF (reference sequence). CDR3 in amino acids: CATSEGKGNQPQHF. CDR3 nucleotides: TGTGCCACCAGCGAGGGGAAGGGGAATCAGCCCCAGCATTTT. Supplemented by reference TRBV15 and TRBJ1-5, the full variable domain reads DAMVIQNPRYQVTQFGKPVTLSCSQTLNHNVMYWYQQKSSQAPKLLFHYYDKDFNNEADTPDNFQSRRPNTSFCFLDIRSPGLGDTAMYLCATSEGKGNQPQHFGDGTRLSIL.